The 17 T cell receptor beta chains below all came from one sample that was sequenced in a study of cytomegalovirus exposure and HLA in healthy donors. This PCR relied on a set of 60 Vbeta primers and 13 Jbeta primers. Sequenced by immunoSEQ multiplex PCR; TCRdb stores in-frame clones only, minus some. This sample contains 100,000 to 150,000 clones. Material: PBMCs. The receptor set was obtained from a man aged 35 to 55 in good health and CMV-seronegative.

The gene calls are TRBV13 and TRBJ2-1; D is unclear. This CDR3 spans 12 amino acids. The germline V gene has CDR1 PRHDT and CDR2 FYEKMQ (reference sequence). V was cut by 1 base and J by 7 bases, with 5 bases left in between. DNA for the CDR3: TGTGCCAGCAGCTTAGTGGCTAATGAGCAGTTCTTC. Protein sequence: CASSLVANEQFF. The whole variable domain, filled in from reference TRBV13 and TRBJ2-1, reads AAGVIQSPRHLIKEKRETATLKCYPIPRHDTVYWYQQGPGQDPQFLISFYEKMQSDKGSIPDRFSAQQFSDYHSELNMSSLELGDSALYFCASSLVANEQFFGPGTRLTVL.

The V gene is TRBV5-6, the J gene TRBJ2-7; the match to TRBD2 covers 7 bases. From germline, CDR1 is SGHDT and CDR2 YYEEEE. V was clipped by 0 bases and J by 0 bases; unmatched bases: 3. The CDR3 contains 15 residues. For the CDR3, the DNA is TGTGCCAGCAGCTTGGACGGGAGGAGCTCCTACGAGCAGTACTTC. Protein product: CASSLDGRSSYEQYF.

The chain carries TRBV19 and TRBJ2-3; 8 nucleotides match TRBD2. Trimming removed 6 bases from V and 3 bases from J; junction bases left unmatched: 8. The CDR3 runs to 15 residues. Per the germline V gene, CDR1 is LNHDA and CDR2 is SQIVND (reference sequence). As DNA, the CDR3 is TGTGCCAGTAGCGGGGGGGCCTACGGAACAGATACGCAGTATTTT. This translates into CASSGGAYGTDTQYF.

V and J are TRBV5-6 and TRBJ2-5; 9 nucleotides line up with TRBD2. Germline lookup yields CDR1 SGHDT and CDR2 YYEEEE. This CDR3 is 13 amino acids long. V lost 9 bases, J lost 3 bases, and 6 bases stayed unmatched. The CDR3 is CATAGGEEETQYF. DNA of the CDR3: TGTGCCACGGCGGGAGGGGAGGAAGAGACCCAGTACTTC. The variable domain in full, completed from reference TRBV5-6 and TRBJ2-5, reads DAGVTQSPTHLIKTRGQQVTLRCSPKSGHDTVSWYQQALGQGPQFIFQYYEEEERQRGNFPDRFSGHQFPNYSSELNVNALLLGDSALYLCATAGGEEETQYFGPGTRLLVL.

This chain joins TRBV12-5 and TRBJ2-5, with D maybe TRBD1 (6 bases). The germline gives CDR1 LGHNT, CDR2 FRNRAP. Trimming stripped 0 bases from V and 1 base from J, with 12 bases between. This CDR3 has 16 amino acids. DNA for the CDR3: TGTGCTAGTGGTTTGGTACCCAGGGACATCCAAGAGACCCAGTACTTC. Protein product: CASGLVPRDIQETQYF.

This chain uses TRBV6-1 with TRBJ1-4; TRBD1 is a possible D gene (5 bases). Looked up from germline, CDR1 is MNHNS and CDR2 is SASEGT. The CDR3 has 13 amino acids. The V and J ends lost 5 bases and 7 bases respectively, with 11 bases between them. Here the CDR3 reads CASSTDGGEKLFF. The CDR3 coding sequence is TGTGCCAGCAGTACAGACGGGGGTGAAAAACTGTTTTTT.

The V and J genes are TRBV6-5 and TRBJ2-3; a weak D match, TRBD2 (5 bases). This CDR3 is built from 11 residues. Per the germline V gene, CDR1 is MNHEY and CDR2 is SVGAGI. V lost 6 bases and J lost 12, with 13 bases in between. The CDR3 here is CASRRETLQYF. The CDR3 DNA sequence: TGTGCCAGCAGGAGGGAGACGTTACAGTATTTT.

The chain combines TRBV29-1 with TRBJ2-7; 8 bases map to TRBD2. Germline CDR1 SQVTM, CDR2 ANQGSEA. This CDR3 is built from 12 residues. V trimming: 5 bases; J trimming: 7 bases; junction bases outside the gene matches: 7. Written as DNA, the CDR3 is TGCAGCGTTTACGGGAGGGCTTATGAGCAGTACTTC. Its protein product is CSVYGRAYEQYF.

This rearrangement joins TRBV19 to TRBJ2-1; TRBD2 matches at 8 bases. This CDR3 is built from 13 residues. CDR1 is LNHDA and CDR2 is SQIVND in the germline V gene (reference sequence). Germline trimming cut 4 bases from V and 13 bases from J; bases unmatched to any gene: 9. CDR3 DNA sequence: TGTGCCAGTAGTAATACTAGCGGAAGAAGACAGTTCTTC. This sequence encodes CASSNTSGRRQFF.

CDR3 bases: TGTGCCAGCTCACCACTTAAGGGGGAGACGAACACTGAAGCTTTCTTT. Translating gives CASSPLKGETNTEAFF. The chain has TRBV18 and TRBJ1-1, with D possibly matching TRBD1 (6 bases). CDR3 length: 16 residues. Per the germline V gene, CDR1 is KGHSH and CDR2 is LQKENI. Trimming removed 1 base from V and 1 base from J, with 13 bases in between.

This rearrangement joins TRBV10-2 to TRBJ2-7; 7 positions agree with TRBD2. The CDR3 consists of 16 residues. The V gene's germline CDR1 is WSHSY and CDR2 SAAADI. The trim removed 3 bases at V and 5 bases at J, leaving 13 bases unmatched. CDR3 in amino acids: CASSEREGLLWHEQYF. CDR3 bases: TGCGCCAGCAGTGAAAGGGAGGGACTCCTCTGGCACGAGCAGTACTTC.

The chain recombines TRBV4-1 with TRBJ2-7, with 7 bases identical to TRBD1. The ends lost 2 bases at V and 3 bases at J; junction bases unmatched: 4. The CDR3 length is 14 residues. CDR1 is MGHRA and CDR2 is YSYEKL in the germline V gene. CDR3 sequence reads: CASSQRTGVYEQYF. DNA of the CDR3: TGCGCCAGCAGCCAACGGACAGGAGTCTACGAGCAGTACTTC.

The chain couples TRBV7-6 to TRBJ1-3; D unclear. Trimming left V 1 base short and J 4 bases short, with 11 bases between. This CDR3 has 15 amino acids. CDR1 and CDR2 from the germline V gene are SGHVS and FNYEAQ. CDR3: CASSLVAQSGNTIYF. For the CDR3, the DNA is TGTGCCAGCAGCTTAGTAGCCCAATCCGGAAACACCATATATTTT.

This chain uses TRBV27 with TRBJ2-2; 7 nucleotides line up with TRBD1. V was pared by 7 bases and J by 4 bases, with 3 bases of the junction left unmatched. From germline, CDR1 is MNHEY and CDR2 SMNVEV (reference sequence). CDR3 length: 13 amino acids. The CDR3, as DNA: TGTGCCAGCACCCCAGGGGGCACCGGGGAGCTGTTTTTT. Protein product: CASTPGGTGELFF.

The chain's CDR3 is CASSLAGGNYGYTF. Here the CDR3 DNA reads TGTGCCAGCAGCTTGGCGGGGGGCAACTATGGCTACACCTTC. V and J are TRBV5-6 and TRBJ1-2; a weak D match, TRBD1 (6 bases). This CDR3 contains 14 residues. The ends were cut back, 0 bases at V and 2 bases at J, with 8 bases in the middle. Germline V lookup: CDR1 SGHDT, CDR2 YYEEEE.

This sequence joins TRBV5-1 and TRBJ2-1, with 11 bases lining up with TRBD2. Germline lookup yields CDR1 SGHRS and CDR2 YFSETQ. Unmatched junction bases numbered 5, after V lost 3 bases and J lost 0 bases. The CDR3 has 17 residues. The CDR3 DNA follows: TGCGCCAGCAGCTCGGCGGGACTAGCGGTCTCCTACAATGAGCAGTTCTTC. Protein product: CASSSAGLAVSYNEQFF.

The chain is built from TRBV18 and TRBJ1-2, with D possibly matching TRBD1 (6 bases). Germline V CDR1 and CDR2: KGHSH, LQKENI. V shed 3 bases and J shed 8 bases, with 16 bases lying between them. The CDR3 sequence is 14 residues long. The CDR3 DNA is TGTGCCAGCTCACCTGTGGAACAGGGCTTCGGCTACACCTTC. Translating gives CASSPVEQGFGYTF.